The clone carrying this T cell receptor beta chain was seen more than once but under ten times. Primers targeting TRAV and TRBV primed first-strand cDNA, covering alpha and beta chains. The TCRs were subjected to amplification over roughly 18 PCR cycles employing a constant-region primer in conjunction with a V-primer adapter. In TCRdb, the reads were re-called with MiXCR into one record per CDR3 protein. Of about 9,000 distinct CDR3 sequences listed, around 63% are singletons. This sample was taken from a study of low-dose radiotherapy and immunotherapy resistance in tumors. The wider study: Cohort 1 was given 0.5 Gy fractions every 2 weeks, 6.5 Gy in total.

The clonotype comes from a human donor with advanced metastatic prostate, ovarian, gallbladder or colorectal cancer (not recorded which). This table probably holds off-target reads from a library built for another chain.

CDR3 sequence (DNA): TGTGCCAGCAGTTTATCTCCCCCTAGCGGGATCGGGGGCAATGAGCAGTTCTTC. Translating gives CASSLSPPSGIGGNEQFF. The chain combines TRBV27 with TRBJ2-1; TRBD2 matches 9 bases. With V trimmed by 0 bases and J by 6 bases, 12 bases remained unmatched. There are 18 residues in the CDR3. Germline V gives CDR1 MNHEY, CDR2 SMNVEV (reference sequence).